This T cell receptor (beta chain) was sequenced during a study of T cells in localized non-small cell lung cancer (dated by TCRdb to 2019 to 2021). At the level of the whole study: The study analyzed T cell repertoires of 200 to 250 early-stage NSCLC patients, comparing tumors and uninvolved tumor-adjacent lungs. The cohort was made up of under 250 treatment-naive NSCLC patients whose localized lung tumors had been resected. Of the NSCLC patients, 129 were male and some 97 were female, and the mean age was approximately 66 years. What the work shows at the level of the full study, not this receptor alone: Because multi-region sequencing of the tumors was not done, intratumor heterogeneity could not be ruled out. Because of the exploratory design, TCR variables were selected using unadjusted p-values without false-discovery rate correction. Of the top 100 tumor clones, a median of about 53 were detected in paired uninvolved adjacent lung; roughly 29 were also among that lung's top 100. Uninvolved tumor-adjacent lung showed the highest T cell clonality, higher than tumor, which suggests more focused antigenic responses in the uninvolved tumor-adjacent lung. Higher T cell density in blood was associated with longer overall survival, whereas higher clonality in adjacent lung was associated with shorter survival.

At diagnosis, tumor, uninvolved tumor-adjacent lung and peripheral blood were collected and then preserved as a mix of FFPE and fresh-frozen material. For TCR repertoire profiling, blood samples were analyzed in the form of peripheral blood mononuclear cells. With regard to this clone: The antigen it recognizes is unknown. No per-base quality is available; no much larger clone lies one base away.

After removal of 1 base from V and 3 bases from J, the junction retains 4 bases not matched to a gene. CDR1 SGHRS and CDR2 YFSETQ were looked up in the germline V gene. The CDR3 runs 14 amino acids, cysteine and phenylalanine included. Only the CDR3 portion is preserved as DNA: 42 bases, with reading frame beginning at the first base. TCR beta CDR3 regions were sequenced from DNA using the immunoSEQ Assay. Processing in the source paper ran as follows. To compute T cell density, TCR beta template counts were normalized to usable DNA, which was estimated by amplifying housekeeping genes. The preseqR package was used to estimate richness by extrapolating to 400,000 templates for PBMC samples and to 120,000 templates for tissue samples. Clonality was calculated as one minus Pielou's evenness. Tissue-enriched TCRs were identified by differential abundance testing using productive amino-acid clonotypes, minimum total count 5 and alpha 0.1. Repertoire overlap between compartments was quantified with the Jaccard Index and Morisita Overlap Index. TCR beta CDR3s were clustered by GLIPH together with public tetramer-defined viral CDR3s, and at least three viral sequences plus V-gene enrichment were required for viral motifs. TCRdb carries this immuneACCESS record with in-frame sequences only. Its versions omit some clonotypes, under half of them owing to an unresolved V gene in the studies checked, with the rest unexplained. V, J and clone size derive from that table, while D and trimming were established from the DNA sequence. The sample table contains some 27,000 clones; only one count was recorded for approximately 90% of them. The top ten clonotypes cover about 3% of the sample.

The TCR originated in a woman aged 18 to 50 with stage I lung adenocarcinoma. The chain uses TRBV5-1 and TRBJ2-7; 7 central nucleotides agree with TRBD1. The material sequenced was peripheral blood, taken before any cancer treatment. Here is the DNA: TGCGCCAGCAGCTTGAGGGACAGCCTCTACGAGCAGTACTTC. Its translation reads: CASSLRDSLYEQYF.